The 20 T cell receptor beta chains reported below all come from one sample, sequenced in a study of blood T cell repertoires in COVID-19 (dated by TCRdb to about 2020). The library was made by the immunoSEQ multiplex PCR assay. In TCRdb, the immuneACCESS table is reduced to in-frame sequences with V and J assigned. These tables do not hold every clone; where another copy was compared, an unresolved V gene accounts for under half, and the others remain unexplained. The sample yields 350,000 to 450,000 clones; just over 90% were counted once. Of the sample, about 0.86% is held by the ten largest clones. Sequenced material: PBMCs or T cells enriched from blood (not recorded which). Receptor source: a woman aged 40 to 50 who had been exposed to COVID-19.

V gene TRBV21-1 combines with J gene TRBJ2-7; TRBD1 is the table's D call and was not checked against the DNA. TRBV21-1 is noted as a pseudogene. The length of the CDR3 is 14 residues. In DNA form, the CDR3 reads TGTGCCAGCAGGCGACAGGGCTTCGCCTACGAGCAGTACTTC. It specifies CASRRQGFAYEQYF.

V gene TRBV7-2 combines with J gene TRBJ2-7, with D maybe TRBD2 (5 bases). Germline values: CDR1 SGHTA, CDR2 FQGNSA. The CDR3 loop spans 13 amino acids. Trimming took 5 bases from V and 5 from J, leaving 13 bases between them. CDR3 nucleotides: TGTGCCAGCAGCACGGGCTGGAGGAACGAGCAGTACTTC. The encoded protein is CASSTGWRNEQYF. Complete variable domain (other parts from reference TRBV7-2 and TRBJ2-7): GAGVSQSPSNKVTEKGKDVELRCDPISGHTALYWYRQSLGQGLEFLIYFQGNSAPDKSGLPSDRFSAERTGGSVSTLTIQRTQQEDSAVYLCASSTGWRNEQYFGPGTRLTVT.

V usage is TRBV29-1 and J usage is TRBJ1-2; no clear D gene. The CDR3 contains 11 residues. The ends were cut back, 3 bases at V and 8 bases at J, with 10 bases in the middle. Germline CDR1 is SQVTM and CDR2 is ANQGSEA. CDR3 DNA sequence: TGCAGCGTTGACCGGGCGGGGGGCTACACCTTC. Encoded protein: CSVDRAGGYTF.

V is TRBV11-3 and J is TRBJ2-1; D perhaps matches TRBD2 (6 bases). The V end lost 0 bases, the J end lost 8 bases, and 8 bases lay between the germline ends. Germline V lookup: CDR1 SGHNT, CDR2 YENEEA. This CDR3 region has 13 residues. The CDR3 DNA sequence: TGTGCCAGCAGCTTAGAGGGGGGTTATGAGCAGTTCTTC. Its translation is CASSLEGGYEQFF.

V is TRBV2 and J is TRBJ1-6, with D possibly TRBD1 on 6 matching bases. The CDR3 runs to 14 residues. Deletions cut 3 bases from V and 10 bases from J, with 13 bases between. Germline V gene data show CDR1 as SNHLY and CDR2 as FYNNEI. The CDR3, as DNA: TGTGCCAGCAGTGACTACAGGGAAGGATCACCCCTCCACTTT. It specifies CASSDYREGSPLHF.

In DNA, the CDR3 is TGTGCCAGTAGTCCATCAGGGATCGTGTCACCCCTCCACTTT. Protein: CASSPSGIVSPLHF. The chain couples TRBV19 to TRBJ1-6; D is perhaps TRBD1 (5 bases). Looked up from germline, CDR1 is LNHDA and CDR2 is SQIVND (reference sequence). V was shortened by 5 bases and J by 10 bases, with 15 bases between the two germline ends. The CDR3 is made up of 14 amino acids.

The chain recombines TRBV12-3 or TRBV12-4 with TRBJ1-2, with D perhaps matching TRBD1 (6 bases). This CDR3 contains 13 residues. V lost 8 bases and J 2 bases, leaving 12 bases between the germline ends. CDR3 DNA: TGTGCCAGCGGGGACAAGGCGAACTATGGCTACACCTTC. Amino acid sequence: CASGDKANYGYTF.

The genes are TRBV7-2 and TRBJ1-5; maybe TRBD1 (5 bases). Germline V gives CDR1 SGHTA, CDR2 FQGNSA. Trimming removed 4 bases from V and 6 bases from J, with 13 bases in between. This CDR3 is built from 14 residues. The CDR3 DNA follows: TGTGCCAGCAGCTCCAGGGCAGGCGGTCAGCCCCAGCATTTT. This codes for CASSSRAGGQPQHF.

The chain combines TRBV3-1 (or the pseudogene TRBV3-2) with TRBJ1-1; the D gene is possibly TRBD1 (6 bases). V was shortened by 2 bases and J by 9 bases, with 10 bases between the two germline ends. Looked up from germline, CDR1 is LGHDT and CDR2 is YNNKEL (reference sequence). The CDR3 has 12 amino acids. The CDR3 coding sequence is TGTGCCAGCAGCCAACCACAGGGTAAAGCTTTCTTT. Translated: CASSQPQGKAFF.

The V call is TRBV7-9, the J call TRBJ1-2, with D possibly being TRBD1 (6 bases). V gave up 9 bases and J gave up 0 bases, with 11 bases separating them. The CDR3 loop spans 13 amino acids. The germline gives CDR1 SEHNR, CDR2 FQNEAQ (reference sequence). The CDR3 spells CASRQEANYGYTF. The CDR3 region has the DNA TGTGCCAGTAGACAGGAAGCTAACTATGGCTACACCTTC.

This rearrangement joins TRBV27 to TRBJ2-3; 12 bases align to TRBD2. Looked up from germline, CDR1 is MNHEY and CDR2 is SMNVEV (reference sequence). The length of the CDR3 is 16 residues. J was trimmed by 1 base and V by 5 bases; bases with no gene match: 4. The CDR3 loop reads CASSPWTSGGTDTQYF. In DNA form, the CDR3 reads TGTGCCAGCAGTCCCTGGACTAGCGGGGGCACAGATACGCAGTATTTT.

This clone has just one count. The chain employs TRBV4-1 and TRBJ2-7; D possibly corresponds to TRBD2 (7 bases). V was cut by 2 bases and J by 4 bases, with 15 bases left in between. CDR1 and CDR2 from the germline V gene are MGHRA and YSYEKL. The CDR3 covers 15 residues. The CDR3 reads CASSQMRGGGYEQYF. The CDR3 DNA reads TGCGCCAGCAGCCAAATGAGAGGGGGAGGGTACGAGCAGTACTTC.

This clone was recorded a few times. J is TRBJ1-1 and V is TRBV6-1; the D gene is possibly TRBD1 (6 bases). V was clipped by 4 bases and J by 4 bases, with 19 bases between them. CDR1 MNHNS and CDR2 SASEGT come from the germline V gene. The CDR3 has 16 amino acids. DNA for the CDR3: TGTGCCAGCAGTGCGTCCTCCGGGAGGGGGGGCACTGAAGCTTTCTTT. It is translated as CASSASSGRGGTEAFF.

This chain links TRBV5-1 with TRBJ1-6; D ambiguous. CDR3 length equals 14 residues. CDR1 is SGHRS and CDR2 is YFSETQ in the germline V gene. V was clipped by 7 bases and J by 5 bases, with 13 bases between them. CDR3 sequence reads: CASRSEVDNSPLHF. For the CDR3, the DNA is TGCGCCAGCCGTTCGGAGGTCGATAATTCACCCCTCCACTTT.

The genes are TRBV7-9 and TRBJ1-1; tentative D call: TRBD1 (6 bases). Trimming pared 8 bases from V and 1 base from J, leaving 17 bases between. Germline assignment: CDR1 SEHNR and CDR2 FQNEAQ (reference sequence). This CDR3 has 15 residues. CDR3 protein: CASEFVGGANTEAFF. The CDR3 DNA reads as TGTGCCAGCGAATTTGTAGGGGGGGCGAACACTGAAGCTTTCTTT.

J is TRBJ1-3 and V is TRBV11-3, with 8 bases fitting TRBD1. The J segment lost 2 bases and the V segment lost 3 bases, leaving 9 bases of the junction unmatched. The CDR3 runs to 17 residues. Germline V CDR1 and CDR2: SGHNT, YENEEA. Written as DNA, the CDR3 is TGTGCCAGCAGCTTTACTCAGGGGGCGAGAACTGGAAACACCATATATTTT. Its protein product is CASSFTQGARTGNTIYF.

The chain joins TRBV14 to TRBJ2-7; possible D gene TRBD2, 5 bases. The CDR3 is 14 residues long. Germline V lookup: CDR1 SGHDN, CDR2 FVKESK. The germline V and J ends were trimmed by 4 bases and 5 bases, with 15 bases remaining between them. CDR3 sequence reads: CASSLRVGVDEQYF. The DNA for the CDR3 is TGTGCCAGCAGCCTTAGGGTCGGGGTTGACGAGCAGTACTTC.

V is TRBV10-1 and J is TRBJ1-2, with D maybe TRBD1 (5 bases). The CDR3 extends over 13 amino acids. The germline gives CDR1 WNHNN, CDR2 SYGVQD (reference sequence). With 3 bases removed from V and 0 bases from J, the gap between germline ends came to 5 bases. The CDR3 spells CASSDRANYGYTF. CDR3 sequence (DNA): TGCGCCAGCAGTGACAGGGCTAACTATGGCTACACCTTC.

This clone has more than one count but fewer than ten. The chain is built from TRBV10-3 and TRBJ2-3, with 9 bases aligning to TRBD1. Trimming removed 6 bases from V and 0 bases from J; junction bases left unmatched: 10. The CDR3 loop spans 17 amino acids. In germline, CDR1 is ENHRY, CDR2 SYGVKD. In nucleotides, the CDR3 is TGTGCCATCAGAGGATGGGACAGGGTCGAGAGCACAGATACGCAGTATTTT. Amino acids: CAIRGWDRVESTDTQYF.

The chain carries TRBV11-3 and TRBJ2-7, with D perhaps matching TRBD1 (5 bases). CDR3 length: 13 residues. Germline CDR1 and CDR2: SGHNT and YENEEA. V shed 5 bases and J shed 5 bases, with 13 bases lying between them. CDR3: CASSPSGSDEQYF. In DNA form, the CDR3 reads TGTGCCAGCAGCCCGTCAGGGTCGGACGAGCAGTACTTC.